These 26 T cell receptor beta chains were sequenced from one sample in a study of response to subunit inactivated influenza vaccine listed by TCRdb under 2018. Library preparation employed RT-PCR. The sequencing machine was an Illumina HiSeq 2500. The raw public reads went through TCRdb reprocessing: fastp at Q25, MiXCR clone calling, in-frame beta chains kept. Identical CDR3 proteins give one entry, which carries the most common genes and DNA. The sample table records 550,000 to 800,000 distinct CDR3 sequences; approximately 14% of these occur just once. Of the sample, more than 9% falls within the top ten clones. This specimen consisted of PBMCs from blood, obtained 11 to 12 days after vaccination. The receptors here all came from a man aged 50 to 60 who received an inactivated influenza vaccine. Donor details come from another sample of the same person, matched by shared clones.

The gene calls are TRBV18 and TRBJ1-5; no definite D call. The germline V gene has CDR1 KGHSH and CDR2 LQKENI. The CDR3 totals 15 residues. V gave up 3 bases and J gave up 4 bases, with 13 bases separating them. This CDR3 reads CASSPAGVKNQPQHF. The CDR3 DNA is TGTGCCAGCTCACCGGCCGGGGTAAAGAATCAGCCCCAGCATTTT.

This clonotype was counted only a few times. The chain uses TRBV7-9 and TRBJ2-7, with D uncertain. The CDR3 runs to 11 residues. Germline V gives CDR1 SEHNR, CDR2 FQNEAQ (reference sequence). Trimming removed 6 bases from V and 6 bases from J, with 9 bases in between. The CDR3 sequence is CASSGWREQYF. The DNA for the CDR3 is TGTGCCAGCAGTGGCTGGCGCGAGCAGTACTTC.

V is TRBV5-5 and J is TRBJ1-5, with TRBD1 as a possible D gene (5 bases). The CDR3 runs to 16 residues. V lost 2 bases and J 0 bases, leaving 12 bases between the germline ends. CDR1 and CDR2 from the germline V gene are SGHKS and YYEKEE (reference sequence). CDR3 sequence: CASSLEGTVSNQPQHF. The CDR3 nucleotides are TGTGCCAGCAGCTTAGAGGGGACGGTTAGCAATCAGCCCCAGCATTTT.

The rearrangement uses TRBV24-1 and TRBJ2-1; 8 bases line up with TRBD2. Germline V gene data show CDR1 as KGHDR and CDR2 as SFDVKD. V dropped 5 bases and J dropped 5; count of bases not matched to a gene: 7. CDR3 length: 15 amino acids. CDR3: CATSGREGQDNEQFF. For the CDR3, the DNA is TGTGCCACCAGTGGCCGGGAGGGCCAGGACAATGAGCAGTTCTTC.

This clonotype has at least ten counts. This sequence joins TRBV12-3 or TRBV12-4 and TRBJ1-1; no firm D call. The V end was cut by 5 bases, the J end by 4 bases, with 14 bases between. The CDR3 is made up of 14 amino acids. DNA of the CDR3: TGTGCCAGCAGTGCCCGACTGGCGGGCACTGAAGCTTTCTTT. It encodes CASSARLAGTEAFF.

The chain recombines TRBV7-2 with TRBJ2-1; maybe TRBD2 (7 bases). V gave up 0 bases and J gave up 7 bases, with 19 bases separating them. The CDR3 runs 17 residues. Germline lookup yields CDR1 SGHTA and CDR2 FQGNSA. The CDR3 here is CASSLAPLRETGNEQFF. CDR3 DNA sequence: TGTGCCAGCAGCTTAGCCCCATTGCGGGAGACAGGTAATGAGCAGTTCTTC.

This clonotype occurred a few times. The V and J genes are TRBV24-1 and TRBJ2-3, with D tentatively TRBD1 or TRBD2 (5 bases each). V shed 4 bases and J shed 2 bases, with 15 bases lying between them. Germline values: CDR1 KGHDR, CDR2 SFDVKD. The length of the CDR3 is 16 residues. CDR3 sequence reads: CATSDPGTGTTDTQYF. The CDR3 bases are TGTGCCACCAGTGACCCCGGGACCGGGACCACAGATACGCAGTATTTT.

This clonotype occurred many times. The V and J genes are TRBV7-8 and TRBJ1-1; D gene ambiguous. Germline lookup yields CDR1 SGHVS and CDR2 FQNEAQ. There are 13 residues in the CDR3. The V end was cut by 5 bases, the J end by 4 bases, with 11 bases between. The CDR3 loop reads CASSPDPFTEAFF. The DNA of the CDR3 is TGTGCCAGCAGCCCGGACCCCTTCACTGAAGCTTTCTTT.

This chain joins TRBV7-8 and TRBJ2-7; D is uncertain. CDR1 and CDR2 (germline): SGHVS, FQNEAQ. Trimming shortened V by 1 base and J by 0 bases, and 10 bases separated the two germline ends. This CDR3 region has 15 residues. The CDR3 DNA reads TGTGCCAGCAGCTTAGTGGTATCAGCCTCCTACGAGCAGTACTTC. This sequence encodes CASSLVVSASYEQYF.

This clonotype has more than one count but fewer than ten. V usage is TRBV7-9 and J usage is TRBJ1-2; 9 positions agree with TRBD1. CDR1 is SEHNR, CDR2 FQNEAQ, per germline (reference sequence). This CDR3 region has 12 residues. Trimming took 7 bases from V and 7 from J; bases not matched to a gene: 4. The CDR3 DNA is TGTGCCAGCATCTCGGACAGGGGTGGCTACACCTTC. Translation: CASISDRGGYTF.

There are a few counts of this clonotype. The rearrangement joins TRBV5-1 to TRBJ2-2, with unresolved D. This CDR3 region has 11 residues. V was trimmed by 7 bases and J by 5 bases, leaving 6 bases between them. Germline CDR1 SGHRS, CDR2 YFSETQ. CDR3 DNA: TGCGCCAGCCGGGCAACCGGGGAGCTGTTTTTT. Translating gives CASRATGELFF.

This clonotype came up a few times. V and J are TRBV20-1 and TRBJ2-7, with D unclear. V was cut by 0 bases and J by 6 bases, with 6 bases left in between. Per germline, CDR1 DFQATT and CDR2 SNEGSKA (reference sequence). The CDR3 contains 11 residues. CDR3 DNA: TGCAGTGCTAGAGAGGTCAGCGAGCAGTACTTC. Protein product: CSAREVSEQYF.

This chain uses TRBV20-1 with TRBJ2-7; TRBD2 aligns across 8 bases. The CDR3 consists of 14 residues. The germline CDR1 and CDR2 sequences are DFQATT and SNEGSKA (reference sequence). Losses at the gene ends were 6 bases for V and 0 bases for J; bases not matched to a gene: 7. CDR3 sequence: CSATPGGNSYEQYF. For the CDR3, the DNA is TGCAGTGCCACCCCGGGGGGGAACTCCTACGAGCAGTACTTC.

This clonotype was recorded a few times. The V and J genes are TRBV6-2 or TRBV6-3 and TRBJ1-5; D unclear. With 11 bases removed from V and 4 bases from J, the gap between germline ends came to 15 bases. This CDR3 has 13 residues. Germline assignment: CDR1 MNHEY and CDR2 SVGEGT. CDR3 residues: CASGPFVNQPQHF. The DNA of the CDR3 is TGTGCCTCGGGCCCTTTTGTGAATCAGCCCCAGCATTTT.

This clonotype was seen a few times. The V and J genes are TRBV7-9 and TRBJ2-3, with 8 bases matching TRBD1. This CDR3 is built from 14 residues. Per germline, CDR1 SEHNR and CDR2 FQNEAQ (reference sequence). The junction had 3 bases not matched to a gene; V was cut back by 3 bases and J by 4 bases. CDR3 amino acids: CASSFQTGADTQYF. CDR3 bases: TGTGCCAGCAGCTTCCAGACAGGGGCAGATACGCAGTATTTT.

This clonotype showed up many times. The rearrangement links TRBV12-3 or TRBV12-4 to TRBJ2-4; 7 bases are a match to TRBD1. The length of the CDR3 is 16 residues. The junction had 3 bases not matched to a gene; V was cut back by 1 base and J by 0 bases. CDR3 nucleotide sequence: TGTGCCAGCAGTTTAGGAACAGGGGTAGCCAAAAACATTCAGTACTTC. This codes for CASSLGTGVAKNIQYF.

There are a few counts of this clonotype. The chain employs TRBV6-9 and TRBJ2-1; D tentatively reads TRBD1 or TRBD2 (5 bases each). This CDR3 has 13 amino acids. Trimming cost V 7 bases and J 10 bases, with 17 bases left between them. Per the germline V gene, CDR1 is MNHGY and CDR2 is SVAAGI. The CDR3 DNA sequence: TGTGCCAGCACCAGCGAGGGGCACGAGGAGCAGTTCTTC. This translates into CASTSEGHEEQFF.

The J gene is TRBJ2-7, the V gene TRBV20-1; perhaps D is TRBD1 or TRBD2 (5 bases each). V lost 1 base, J lost 6 bases, and 16 bases lay in between. The CDR3 sequence is 14 residues long. Germline V gene data show CDR1 as DFQATT and CDR2 as SNEGSKA (reference sequence). DNA of the CDR3: TGCAGTGCTAGAGTATACGGGGCTGGGGGCGAGCAGTACTTC. Protein product: CSARVYGAGGEQYF.

This clonotype was detected a few times. The gene calls are TRBV7-2 and TRBJ1-5, with D perhaps matching TRBD1 (5 bases). The CDR3 extends over 14 amino acids. V was clipped by 9 bases and J by 9 bases, with 21 bases between them. The germline gives CDR1 SGHTA, CDR2 FQGNSA. The DNA of the CDR3 is TGTGCCAGTGGGCCGGGGACTGGGAGGTCGCCCCAGCATTTT. It yields the protein CASGPGTGRSPQHF.

In this sample, this clonotype turned up many times. The chain uses TRBV4-3 and TRBJ2-1; D not resolved. The CDR3 is 13 residues long. Deletions cut 0 bases from V and 4 bases from J, with 4 bases between. CDR1 and CDR2 (germline): LGHNA, YSLEER. CDR3 DNA sequence: TGCGCCAGCAGCCAAGATCCTTACAATGAGCAGTTCTTC. Amino acid sequence: CASSQDPYNEQFF.

In its sample, this clonotype was seen a few times. The rearrangement links TRBV4-1 to TRBJ2-2, with D unclear. V was trimmed by 1 base and J by 5 bases, leaving 11 bases between them. Germline V CDR1 and CDR2: MGHRA, YSYEKL. The CDR3 length is 15 residues. The CDR3 nucleotides read TGCGCCAGCAGCCAAGGTGAAGGTTGGACCGGGGAGCTGTTTTTT. Its translation is CASSQGEGWTGELFF.

This clonotype came up a few times. This sequence joins TRBV7-2 and TRBJ2-3, with 8 bases identical to TRBD2. The CDR3 is 16 amino acids. The junction had 8 bases not matched to a gene; V was cut back by 5 bases and J by 1 base. The germline V gene has CDR1 SGHTA and CDR2 FQGNSA. The CDR3 sequence is CASSVSGAGGTDTQYF. DNA of the CDR3: TGTGCCAGCAGCGTTAGCGGGGCCGGCGGCACAGATACGCAGTATTTT.

This rearrangement joins TRBV20-1 to TRBJ2-5; the D gene could be TRBD1 or TRBD2 (6 bases each). The V gene lost 1 base and the J gene lost 3 bases, with 15 bases spanning the gap. The CDR3 covers 15 residues. Germline V lookup: CDR1 DFQATT, CDR2 SNEGSKA (reference sequence). Here the CDR3 DNA reads TGCAGTGCTAGAGGCCCCACCGGGGGCGAAGAGACCCAGTACTTC. This codes for CSARGPTGGEETQYF.

This clonotype was observed a few times. The chain links TRBV30 to TRBJ2-7; possible D gene TRBD1, 5 bases. V lost 0 bases and J lost 3, with 6 bases in between. The V gene's germline CDR1 is GTSNPN and CDR2 SVGIG (reference sequence). The CDR3 totals 12 residues. The CDR3 bases are TGTGCCTGGAGTGTCAGGGTCTACGAGCAGTACTTC. This gives the protein CAWSVRVYEQYF.

Here the CDR3 reads CATSDLGRGSNEQFF. For the CDR3, the DNA is TGTGCCACCAGTGATTTAGGCAGGGGAAGCAATGAGCAGTTCTTC. The chain couples TRBV24-1 to TRBJ2-1; D might be TRBD1 (6 bases). The CDR3 totals 15 residues. The germline V gene encodes CDR1 KGHDR and CDR2 SFDVKD. Trimming took off 1 base at V and 6 bases at J, with 12 bases between the two ends.

The gene calls are TRBV3-1 and TRBJ1-1; the match to TRBD1 covers 8 bases. There are 18 residues in the CDR3. The V gene end was trimmed by 1 base and the J gene end by 0 bases; junction bases not matched to a gene: 10. From germline, CDR1 is LGHDT and CDR2 YNNKEL (reference sequence). CDR3 bases: TGTGCCAGCAGCCAAGGCCGCGGGACAGGCCCTATGAACACTGAAGCTTTCTTT. Translation: CASSQGRGTGPMNTEAFF.